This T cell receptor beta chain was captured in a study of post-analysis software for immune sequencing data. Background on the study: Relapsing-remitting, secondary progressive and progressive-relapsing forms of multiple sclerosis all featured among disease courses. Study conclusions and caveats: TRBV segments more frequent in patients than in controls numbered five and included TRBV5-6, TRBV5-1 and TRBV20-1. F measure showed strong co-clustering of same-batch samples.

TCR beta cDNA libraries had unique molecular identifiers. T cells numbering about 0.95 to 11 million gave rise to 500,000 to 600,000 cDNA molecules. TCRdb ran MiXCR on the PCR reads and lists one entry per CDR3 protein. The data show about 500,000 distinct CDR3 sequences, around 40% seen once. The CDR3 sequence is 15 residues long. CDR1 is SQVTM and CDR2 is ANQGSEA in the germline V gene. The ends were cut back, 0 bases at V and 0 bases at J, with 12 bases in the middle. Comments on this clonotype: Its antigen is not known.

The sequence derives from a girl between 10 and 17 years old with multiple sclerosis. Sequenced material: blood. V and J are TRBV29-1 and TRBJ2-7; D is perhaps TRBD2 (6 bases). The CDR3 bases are TGCAGCGTTGAAGATAGGACGGGGGACTCCTACGAGCAGTACTTC. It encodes CSVEDRTGDSYEQYF.